A selection of T cell receptor beta chains follows, all from one sample in a study of ipilimumab plus nivolumab after autologous stem cell transplantation. TCRdb keeps only in-frame clones here, not all; method: immunoSEQ multiplex PCR. The sample yields roughly 17,000 clones, approximately 80% seen once. Source: PBMCs, taken in a trial of ipilimumab plus nivolumab as post-transplant consolidation. These receptors were obtained from a male donor with diffuse large B-cell lymphoma. The CDR3 runs from the conserved cysteine through the conserved F or W. The D gene is left open where the match is weak. Expanded clones get a size class; other rows say once, few or many, or leave the size out.

TRBJ1-3	.	.	TRBV19	CASTRSGPRSGNTIYF	TGTGCCAGTACCCGTTCAGGCCCCCGCTCTGGAAACACCATATATTTT
TRBJ2-1	TRBD2	.	TRBV6-1	CASIAGGSLAEQFF	TGTGCCAGCATAGCGGGGGGTTCGCTAGCGGAGCAGTTCTTC
TRBJ1-1	TRBD1	.	TRBV7-2	CASSWDRATEAFF	TGTGCCAGCAGCTGGGACAGGGCCACTGAAGCTTTCTTT
TRBJ1-1	.	.	TRBV21-1	CASSKEGGNTEAFF	TGTGCCAGCAGCAAAGAAGGAGGGAACACTGAAGCTTTCTTT
TRBJ2-3	.	.	TRBV7-6	CASSPGPDADTQYF	TGTGCCAGCAGCCCGGGACCCGACGCAGATACGCAGTATTTT
TRBJ1-3	.	.	TRBV4-2	CASSQDRPYGNTIYF	TGTGCCAGCAGCCAAGATAGGCCCTATGGAAACACCATATATTTT
TRBJ1-1	TRBD1	.	TRBV20-1	CSAGTDGEAFF	TGCAGTGCTGGGACAGACGGTGAAGCTTTCTTT
TRBJ2-3	.	once	TRBV7-9	CASTSQIQDTQYF	TGTGCCAGCACGTCGCAGATTCAGGATACGCAGTATTTT
TRBJ2-1	.	.	TRBV27	CASSLEDNYNEQFF	TGTGCCAGCAGTTTGGAGGACAATTACAATGAGCAGTTCTTC
TRBJ2-3	.	.	TRBV19	CATSDMGLGTDTQYF	TGTGCCACCTCCGACATGGGACTCGGCACAGATACGCAGTATTTT
TRBJ1-2	TRBD1	.	TRBV19	CASTLAGQGNYGYTF	TGTGCCAGTACACTCGCGGGACAGGGGAACTATGGCTACACCTTC
TRBJ1-1	.	.	TRBV7-6	CASSLGQLNTEAFF	TGTGCCAGCAGCCTAGGACAGTTGAACACTGAAGCTTTCTTT
TRBJ1-5	.	.	TRBV19	CASSLRPDLGLQPQHF	TGTGCCAGTAGTCTACGGCCCGATTTGGGTCTACAGCCCCAGCATTTT
TRBJ2-1	TRBD2	.	TRBV7-8	CASFQGASGGNEQFF	TGTGCCAGCTTCCAGGGGGCTAGCGGGGGAAATGAGCAGTTCTTC
TRBJ2-1	TRBD2	.	TRBV11-2	CASSLDRGLANSDEQFF	TGTGCCAGCAGCTTAGATAGGGGACTAGCCAACTCAGATGAGCAGTTCTTC
TRBJ2-3	.	.	TRBV9	CASSVSSHSTDTQYF	TGTGCCAGCAGCGTGAGTAGCCATAGCACAGATACGCAGTATTTT
TRBJ1-1	TRBD1	.	TRBV6-4	CASSDTYRQGGGTEAFF	TGTGCCAGCAGTGACACTTATCGACAGGGCGGCGGCACTGAAGCTTTCTTT
TRBJ2-7	TRBD2	.	TRBV29-1	CSVAGDSYEQYF	TGCAGCGTCGCGGGGGACTCCTACGAGCAGTACTTC
TRBJ2-1	TRBD1	.	TRBV11-3	CASSLEDRVGNEQFF	TGTGCCAGCAGCTTAGAGGACAGGGTGGGAAATGAGCAGTTCTTC
TRBJ1-5	.	.	TRBV30	CAWSGGPDQPQHF	TGTGCCTGGAGTGGGGGGCCGGATCAGCCCCAGCATTTT
TRBJ2-3	TRBD1	.	TRBV7-9	CASSFQGVEDTQYF	TGTGCCAGCAGCTTTCAGGGGGTGGAAGATACGCAGTATTTT
TRBJ2-5	TRBD2	.	TRBV27	CAKRETRGKQETQYF	TGTGCCAAGCGGGAGACGCGTGGGAAACAAGAGACCCAGTACTTC
TRBJ1-3	.	.	TRBV5-1	CASSSGDGNTIYF	TGCGCCAGCAGCTCCGGAGACGGAAACACCATATATTTT
TRBJ2-6	TRBD1	.	TRBV30	CAWDRGRGNVLTF	TGTGCCTGGGACAGGGGGCGTGGAAACGTCCTGACTTTC
TRBJ1-1	.	.	TRBV10-3	CAISDEGPNTEAFF	TGTGCCATCAGTGATGAGGGACCGAACACTGAAGCTTTCTTT
TRBJ2-7	TRBD2	.	TRBV27	CASSFFTSGSEQYF	TGTGCCAGCAGTTTTTTCACTAGCGGGAGCGAGCAGTACTTC
TRBJ2-1	TRBD2	.	TRBV5-1	CASSLGLAVSSYNEQFF	TGCGCCAGCAGCTTGGGACTAGCGGTAAGCTCCTACAATGAGCAGTTCTTC
TRBJ1-2	.	.	TRBV4-2	CASSPYPGGNNYGYTF	TGTGCCAGCAGCCCTTATCCAGGAGGGAACAACTATGGCTACACCTTC
TRBJ1-1	.	.	TRBV18	CASSPNLADTEAFF	TGTGCCAGCTCACCAAATTTGGCGGACACTGAAGCTTTCTTT
TRBJ2-2	.	.	TRBV10-3	CAITRTGELFF	TGTGCCATCACCCGGACCGGGGAGCTGTTTTTT
TRBJ1-2	.	.	TRBV5-1	CASSLGEGNGYTF	TGCGCCAGCAGCTTGGGGGAAGGGAACGGCTACACCTTC
TRBJ1-5	.	few	TRBV16	CASSQAMSQPQHF	TGTGCCAGCAGCCAGGCCATGTCTCAGCCCCAGCATTTT
TRBJ1-3	.	.	TRBV11-3	CASSKGAGNTIYF	TGTGCCAGCAGTAAAGGGGCAGGAAACACCATATATTTT
TRBJ2-3	TRBD1	.	TRBV7-2	CASSLGQGSDTQYF	TGTGCCAGCAGCTTAGGACAGGGGTCAGATACGCAGTATTTT
TRBJ2-1	TRBD2	few	TRBV6-1	CASSGLAGGPGEQFF	TGTGCCAGCAGTGGTCTAGCGGGAGGGCCGGGGGAGCAGTTCTTC